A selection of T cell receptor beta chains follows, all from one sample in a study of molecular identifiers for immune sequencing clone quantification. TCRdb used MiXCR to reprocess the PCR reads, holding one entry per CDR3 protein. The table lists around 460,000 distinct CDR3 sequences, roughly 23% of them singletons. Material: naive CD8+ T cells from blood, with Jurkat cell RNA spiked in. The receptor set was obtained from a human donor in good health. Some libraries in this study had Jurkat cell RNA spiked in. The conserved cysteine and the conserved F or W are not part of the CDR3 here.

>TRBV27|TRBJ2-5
ASRHGLGETQY
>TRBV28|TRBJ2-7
ASSSPRDLGEQY
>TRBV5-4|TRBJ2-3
ASSSGLAGYGVTQY
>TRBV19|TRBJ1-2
ASSPSRVVGYT
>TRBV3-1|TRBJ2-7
ASNQDKGAYEQY
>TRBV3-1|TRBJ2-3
ASSQDPVEPSSTDTQY
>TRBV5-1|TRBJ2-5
ASSFLRGRSETQY
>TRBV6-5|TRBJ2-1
ASSPPSAVTYNEQF
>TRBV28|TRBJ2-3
ASSLWGDSTDTQY
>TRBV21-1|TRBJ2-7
ASSPRSGSCEQY
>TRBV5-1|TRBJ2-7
ASSLGVGGSYEQY
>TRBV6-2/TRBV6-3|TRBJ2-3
ASSYARSADTQY
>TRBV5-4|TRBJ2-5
ASSLWQGETQY
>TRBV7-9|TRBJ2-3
ASTLTGTNTDTQY
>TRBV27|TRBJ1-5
ASRSDSRNQPQH
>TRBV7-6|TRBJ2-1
ASSLDPSGRSSYNEQF
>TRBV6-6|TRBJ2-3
ASSYISNTDTQY
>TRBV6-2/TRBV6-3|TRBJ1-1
ASSPRDRHFTEAF
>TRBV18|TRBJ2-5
ASSPPASGGPETQY
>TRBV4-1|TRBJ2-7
ASSQVPSTAYEQY
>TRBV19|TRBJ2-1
ASSIDPARYNEQF
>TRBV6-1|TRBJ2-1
ASSPPGTPSEQF
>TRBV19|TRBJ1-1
ASSNEPGLKNTEAF
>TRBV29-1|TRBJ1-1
SVDRGTEAF
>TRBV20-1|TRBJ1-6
SAGDSGSSYNSPLH
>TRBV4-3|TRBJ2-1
ASSQEDYSVNEQF
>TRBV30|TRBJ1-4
AWSVLLVNEKLF
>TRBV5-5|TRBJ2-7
ASSFGLSVPQY
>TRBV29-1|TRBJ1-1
SVAGRNTEAF
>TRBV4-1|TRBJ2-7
ASSQGRGCEQY
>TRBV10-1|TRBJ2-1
ASSKDGRGDNEQF
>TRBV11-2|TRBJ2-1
ASRNSGSYNEQF
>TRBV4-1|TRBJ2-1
ASSQDQHGGTYNEQF
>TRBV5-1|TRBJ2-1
ASSSTGTGGSEQF
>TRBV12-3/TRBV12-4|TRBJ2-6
ASSFLAGSTSPGANVLT